This T cell receptor (beta chain) comes out of a study of T cells in localized non-small cell lung cancer. In this sample, this clone turned up once. The CDR3 loop spans 13 amino acids. Trimming cost V 3 bases and J 3 bases, with 7 bases left between them. Germline CDR1 SGHTA, CDR2 FQGNSA. Assay used: immunoSEQ multiplex PCR; TCRdb lists only in-frame clones, some missing. The sample includes fewer than 20,000 clones, about 88% of them seen just once. This material consisted of peripheral blood, taken before any cancer treatment. The chain recombines TRBV7-2 with TRBJ2-3, with no clear D. The sequence came from a man between 40 and 75 years old with stage I lung adenocarcinoma. In DNA, the CDR3 is TGTGCCAGCAGCTTGCATTCTACAGATACGCAGTATTTT. Translation gives CASSLHSTDTQYF.